What follows are 8 T cell receptor beta chains derived from one specimen sequenced in a study of blood T cell repertoires in COVID-19. Some clones are missing from TCRdb's copy, which holds only in-frame ones; the method was immunoSEQ multiplex PCR. Of fewer than 500,000 clones in the sample, roughly 87% were seen once. Sequencing was carried out using PBMCs or T cells enriched from blood (not recorded which). These TCRs come from a woman aged 18 to 35 who had recovered from COVID-19.

The chain has TRBV19 and TRBJ2-5; TRBD2 aligns across 13 bases. V was clipped by 5 bases and J by 5 bases; unmatched bases: 8. The CDR3 length is 16 residues. Germline V gene sequence: CDR1 LNHDA, CDR2 SQIVND (reference sequence). DNA for the CDR3: TGTGCCAGTAGTCCCAGGACTAGCGGGGGAGGGGAGACCCAGTACTTC. Its protein product is CASSPRTSGGGETQYF.

In its sample, this clone was seen once. The V and J genes are TRBV2 and TRBJ1-4; possible D gene TRBD1, 6 bases. Germline CDR1 SNHLY, CDR2 FYNNEI. Trimming shortened V by 7 bases and J by 5 bases, and 17 bases separated the two germline ends. CDR3 length: 15 residues. Here the CDR3 reads CASNSRDRRNEKLFF. CDR3 bases: TGTGCCAGCAATAGTCGCGACAGGAGAAATGAAAAACTGTTTTTT.

This chain connects TRBV24-1 to TRBJ1-6; D gene ambiguous. The germline V gene has CDR1 KGHDR and CDR2 SFDVKD. V lost 7 bases and J 0 bases, leaving 15 bases between the germline ends. The CDR3 covers 17 residues. CDR3 sequence reads: CATRAPTRSSYNSPLHF. In DNA, the CDR3 is TGTGCCACCAGGGCCCCAACTAGGAGCTCCTATAATTCACCCCTCCACTTT.

This chain joins TRBV7-9 and TRBJ2-1, with D possibly matching TRBD2 (5 bases). CDR1 and CDR2 (germline): SEHNR, FQNEAQ (reference sequence). Trimming removed 4 bases from V and 6 bases from J, with 13 bases in between. The CDR3 spans 14 residues. CDR3 protein: CASSSAGVSNEQFF. For the CDR3, the DNA is TGTGCCAGCAGCTCTGCCGGGGTGAGCAATGAGCAGTTCTTC.

This sequence joins TRBV5-8 and TRBJ1-6; possible D gene TRBD1, 6 bases. The CDR3 extends over 15 amino acids. The V and J ends lost 1 base and 10 bases respectively, with 15 bases between them. Germline V gives CDR1 SGHTS, CDR2 YDEGEE. The CDR3 loop is CASSLYLAGDSPLHF. DNA of the CDR3: TGTGCCAGCAGCTTGTACCTGGCAGGGGACTCACCCCTCCACTTT.

The chain couples TRBV7-9 to TRBJ2-5; 10 bases line up with TRBD2. The germline V gene encodes CDR1 SEHNR and CDR2 FQNEAQ (reference sequence). The CDR3 contains 15 residues. Trimming at V came to 5 bases and at J to 5 bases, leaving 8 bases not matched to a gene. The CDR3 nucleotides are TGTGCCAGCAGCCGCACAGCGGGGGGGCGGGAGACCCAGTACTTC. Translated: CASSRTAGGRETQYF.

A single count supports this clone. The rearrangement joins TRBV6-5 to TRBJ2-1; possible D gene TRBD1, 6 bases. Trimming removed 5 bases at V and 9 bases at J, with 8 bases between. Germline CDR1 and CDR2: MNHEY and SVGAGI. The CDR3 runs to 11 residues. As DNA, the CDR3 is TGTGCCAGCAGTACCAGGGGTGAGCAGTTCTTC. It codes for CASSTRGEQFF.

The V and J genes are TRBV3-1 (or the pseudogene TRBV3-2) and TRBJ2-7; the D gene is possibly TRBD1 (6 bases). Germline CDR1 is LGHDT and CDR2 is YNNKEL (reference sequence). The CDR3 is 14 residues long. The V end lost 4 bases, the J end lost 2 bases, and 12 bases lay between the germline ends. CDR3 in amino acids: CASSPGDNPYEQYF. CDR3 nucleotides: TGTGCCAGCAGCCCAGGGGACAACCCCTACGAGCAGTACTTC.